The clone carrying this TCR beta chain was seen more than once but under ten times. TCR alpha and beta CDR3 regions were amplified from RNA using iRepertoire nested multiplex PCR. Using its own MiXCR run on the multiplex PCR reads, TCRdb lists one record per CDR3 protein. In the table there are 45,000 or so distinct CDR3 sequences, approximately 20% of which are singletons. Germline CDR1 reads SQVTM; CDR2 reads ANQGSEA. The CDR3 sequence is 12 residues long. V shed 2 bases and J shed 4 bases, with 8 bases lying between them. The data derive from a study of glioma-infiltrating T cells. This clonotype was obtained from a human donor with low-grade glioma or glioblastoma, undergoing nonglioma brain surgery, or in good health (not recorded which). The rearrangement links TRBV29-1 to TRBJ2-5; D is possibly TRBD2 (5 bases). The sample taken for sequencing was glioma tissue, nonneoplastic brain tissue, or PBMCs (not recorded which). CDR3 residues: CSVEKAGETQYF. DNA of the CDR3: TGCAGCGTTGAAAAGGCGGGAGAGACCCAGTACTTC.